This T cell receptor (beta chain) originates from a study of identifying expanded T cells in peripheral blood. J lost 6 bases, V lost 5 bases, and 6 bases had no gene match. Per germline, CDR1 PRHDT and CDR2 FYEKMQ (reference sequence). There are 14 residues in the CDR3. Profiled with immunoSEQ multiplex PCR; TCRdb holds only in-frame clones, not every one. The table includes about 85,000 clones, around nine tenths detected once. Sample: blood. The chain is built from TRBV13 and TRBJ1-2, with 10 bases fitting TRBD1. The sequence derives from a person aged 18 to 70 in good health. The CDR3 loop reads CASSPWTGGDGYTF. The CDR3 bases are TGTGCCAGCAGCCCATGGACAGGGGGGGATGGCTACACCTTC.